The rows below give T cell receptor beta chains drawn from one sample of a study of brain T cells in children with intractable seizures. The data were produced by immunoSEQ multiplex PCR, yet TCRdb's version contains in-frame clones alone and is incomplete. The table shows 78,000 or so clones, with about 90% occurring only once. The sample consisted of peripheral blood, taken at surgery. Source of these receptors: a girl aged 2 to 10 with Rasmussen encephalitis and intractable seizures. The CDR3 runs from the conserved cysteine through the conserved F or W. A D gene is named only where the DNA matches it firmly. Clone size is not always given. Where it is, it says once, few, many or a class for expanded clones.

.	15	TRBJ1-2	.	TRBV6-5	CATTPRDTSNYGYTF	TGTGCCACCACACCCAGGGACACCTCTAACTATGGCTACACCTTC
.	14	TRBJ2-7	.	TRBV2	CASSEAPGAYEQYF	TGTGCCAGCAGTGAAGCACCGGGGGCGTACGAGCAGTACTTC
.	13	TRBJ2-1	.	TRBV28	CASFNLRGNEQFF	TGTGCCAGCTTTAACCTTCGGGGGAATGAGCAGTTCTTC
.	13	TRBJ1-3	.	TRBV5-1	CASSLPGENTIYF	TGCGCCAGCAGCTTGCCGGGAGAAAACACCATATATTTT
.	15	TRBJ2-1	.	TRBV11-3	CASSLGGNDFDEQFF	TGTGCCAGCAGTTTGGGTGGGAACGACTTCGATGAGCAGTTCTTC
.	15	TRBJ1-2	.	TRBV27	CASSLSHTGNYGYTF	TGTGCCAGCAGTTTATCCCATACAGGGAACTATGGCTACACCTTC
.	15	TRBJ1-1	.	TRBV5-1	CASRGWGLLNTEAFF	TGCGCCAGCAGGGGTTGGGGGCTACTGAACACTGAAGCTTTCTTT
.	13	TRBJ1-2	.	TRBV2	CASQTDANYGYTF	TGTGCCAGCCAGACAGACGCTAACTATGGCTACACCTTC
.	14	TRBJ1-1	.	TRBV13	CASSLTGLNTEAFF	TGTGCCAGCAGCTTAACAGGGCTGAACACTGAAGCTTTCTTT
once	14	TRBJ1-4	.	TRBV2	CASSAKVLAEKLFF	TGTGCCAGCAGTGCTAAAGTATTGGCTGAAAAACTGTTTTTT